This T cell receptor (beta chain) came from a study of T cells after yellow fever vaccination. Study context: Low-cell-number fractions underwent preparation using SMART-Seq v4 Ultra Low Input. Study-level findings and limits: Bulk-population clonotypes that are abundant could appear as contaminants in FACS-sorted repertoires. Post-booster repertoires contained most primary-vaccination clones again (96% CD4, 85% to 90% CD8).

Via MiXCR, TCRdb re-called the 5' RACE reads, giving one row per CDR3 protein. The sample includes about 320,000 distinct CDR3 sequences, approximately 4.3% of them seen just once. This clonotype was recorded a few times. The antigen remains undetermined. The sample in question was PBMCs, obtained 15 days after the yellow fever booster vaccination. The clonotype comes from a young man who received the YFV17D yellow fever vaccine.

CDR3 DNA sequence: TGCGCCAGCAGCCAAGAGTTTCCGGTGAACACTGAAGCTTTCTTT. It codes for CASSQEFPVNTEAFF. V and J are TRBV4-1 and TRBJ1-1, with D uncertain. Germline V gene data show CDR1 as MGHRA and CDR2 as YSYEKL. The CDR3 runs to 15 residues. Trimming pared 0 bases from V and 0 bases from J, leaving 8 bases between.